The 2 T cell receptor beta chains given below trace back to one sample, sequenced in a study of blood T cell repertoires in COVID-19. Profiled with immunoSEQ multiplex PCR; TCRdb holds only in-frame clones, not every one. The repertoire holds about 270,000 clones, with approximately 89% as singletons. The source material was PBMCs or T cells enriched from blood (not recorded which). Every receptor here comes from a woman aged 18-30 years who had recovered from COVID-19.

This chain's CDR3 is CASSEFGVFDQPQHF. CDR3 sequence (DNA): TGTGCCAGCAGTGAGTTCGGGGTTTTCGATCAGCCCCAGCATTTT. The chain carries TRBV2 and TRBJ1-5; D call uncertain. This CDR3 spans 15 amino acids. Germline CDR1 and CDR2: SNHLY and FYNNEI. Trimming removed 3 bases at V and 5 bases at J, with 14 bases between.

The chain links TRBV14 to TRBJ2-7; D possibly corresponds to TRBD1 (6 bases). CDR1 and CDR2 from the germline V gene are SGHDN and FVKESK. The length of the CDR3 is 16 residues. Trimming left V 1 base short and J 0 bases short, with 13 bases between. The CDR3 reads CASSQGWDISSYEQYF. As DNA, the CDR3 is TGTGCCAGCAGCCAAGGCTGGGACATCAGCTCCTACGAGCAGTACTTC.